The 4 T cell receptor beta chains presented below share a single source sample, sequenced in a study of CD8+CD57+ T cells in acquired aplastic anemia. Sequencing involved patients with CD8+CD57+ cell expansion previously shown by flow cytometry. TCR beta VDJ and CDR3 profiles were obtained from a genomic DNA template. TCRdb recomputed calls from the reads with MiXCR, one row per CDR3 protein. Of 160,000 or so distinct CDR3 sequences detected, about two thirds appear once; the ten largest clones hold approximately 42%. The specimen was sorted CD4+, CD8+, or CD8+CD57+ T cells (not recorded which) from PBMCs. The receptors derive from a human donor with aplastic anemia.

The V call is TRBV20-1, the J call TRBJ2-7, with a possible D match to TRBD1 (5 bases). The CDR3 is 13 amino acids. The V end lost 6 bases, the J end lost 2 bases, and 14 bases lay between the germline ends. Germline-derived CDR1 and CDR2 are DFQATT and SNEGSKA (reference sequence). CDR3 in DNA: TGCAGTGCCAGAAGGACACGAACCTACGAGCAGTACTTC. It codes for CSARRTRTYEQYF.

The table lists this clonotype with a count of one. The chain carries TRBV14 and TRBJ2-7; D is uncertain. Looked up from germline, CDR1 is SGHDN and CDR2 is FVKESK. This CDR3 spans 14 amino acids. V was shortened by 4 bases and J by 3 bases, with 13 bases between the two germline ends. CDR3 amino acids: CASSPTRKGYEQYF. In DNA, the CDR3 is TGTGCCAGCAGCCCCACAAGGAAGGGCTACGAGCAGTACTTC. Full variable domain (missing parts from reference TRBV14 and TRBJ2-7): EAGVTQFPSHSVIEKGQTVTLRCDPISGHDNLYWYRRVMGKEIKFLLHFVKESKQDESGMPNNRFLAERTGGTYSTLKVQPAELEDSGVYFCASSPTRKGYEQYFGPGTRLTVT.

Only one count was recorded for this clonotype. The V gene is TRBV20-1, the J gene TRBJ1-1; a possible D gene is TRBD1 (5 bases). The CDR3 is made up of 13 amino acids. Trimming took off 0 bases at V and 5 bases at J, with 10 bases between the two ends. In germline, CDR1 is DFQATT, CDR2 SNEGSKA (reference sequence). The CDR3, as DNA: TGCAGTGCTAGAGATGTGGGGCGGACTGAAGCTTTCTTT. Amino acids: CSARDVGRTEAFF.

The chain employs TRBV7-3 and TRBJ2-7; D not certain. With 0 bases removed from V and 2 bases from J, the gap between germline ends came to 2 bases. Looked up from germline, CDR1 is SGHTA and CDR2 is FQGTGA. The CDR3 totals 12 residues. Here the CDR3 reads CASSLTTYEQYF. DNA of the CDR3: TGTGCCAGCAGCTTAACGACCTACGAGCAGTACTTC.